The 9 T cell receptor beta chains in this list originate from one sample, sequenced in a study of blood T cells in healthy people across ages. Primed by a sample-barcoded 5' primer and a J-beta primer mix, a second PCR proceeded for roughly 6 to 12 cycles. TCRdb itself ran the 5' RACE reads through MiXCR, one entry per CDR3 protein. The sample lists approximately 600,000 distinct CDR3 sequences, roughly 58% occurring once. The sample taken for sequencing was blood. The origin of the receptors is a man between 60 and 75 years old in good health.

This clonotype has only a few counts. The rearrangement uses TRBV10-3 and TRBJ2-3; D might be TRBD1 or TRBD2, each matching 6 bases. CDR1 is ENHRY, CDR2 SYGVKD, per germline. V lost 6 bases and J 5 bases, leaving 18 bases between the germline ends. The CDR3 covers 15 residues. The CDR3 bases are TGTGCCATCAGCCCCCGCGACGGGGGCGGAGATACGCAGTATTTT. Encoded protein: CAISPRDGGGDTQYF.

The V call is TRBV25-1, the J call TRBJ1-1; the D gene is possibly TRBD1 (5 bases). Trimming pared 4 bases from V and 1 base from J, leaving 10 bases between. Germline V gene sequence: CDR1 MGHDK, CDR2 SYGVNS. The CDR3 has 14 residues. CDR3 amino acids: CASSVHQGNTEAFF. CDR3 DNA: TGTGCCAGCAGTGTTCACCAGGGGAACACTGAAGCTTTCTTT.

The chain employs TRBV6-6 and TRBJ1-2; D might be TRBD1 (6 bases). Trimming left V 3 bases short and J 7 bases short, with 18 bases between. The CDR3 runs 15 residues. From germline, CDR1 is MNHNY and CDR2 SVGAGI (reference sequence). CDR3 residues: CASSYRGRGLGGYTF. The DNA of the CDR3 is TGTGCCAGCAGTTATCGAGGCCGGGGGCTCGGTGGCTACACCTTC.

The gene calls are TRBV20-1 and TRBJ2-1; D unresolved. The CDR3 covers 10 residues. Per the germline V gene, CDR1 is DFQATT and CDR2 is SNEGSKA (reference sequence). Trimming shortened V by 8 bases and J by 7 bases, and 9 bases separated the two germline ends. The CDR3 here is CSSDLNEQFF. CDR3 in DNA: TGCAGTTCGGACCTGAATGAGCAGTTCTTC.

This clonotype was recorded a few times. The chain links TRBV27 to TRBJ2-4; 9 bases are shared with TRBD2. Judging by the DNA end, TRBJ2-7 fits better; the J call may be wrong. The CDR3 spans 17 residues. Germline values: CDR1 MNHEY, CDR2 SMNVEV (reference sequence). Here the CDR3 reads CASSLVGGGLATYEQYF. CDR3 nucleotide sequence: TGTGCCAGCAGTTTAGTGGGGGGGGGACTAGCCACCTACGAGCAGTACTTC.

J is TRBJ2-3 and V is TRBV20-1; D is unresolved. This CDR3 is built from 13 residues. The germline V gene encodes CDR1 DFQATT and CDR2 SNEGSKA (reference sequence). V was clipped by 3 bases and J by 2 bases, with 9 bases between them. CDR3 region: CSARDPLTDTQYF. The DNA for the CDR3 is TGCAGTGCTAGGGATCCACTCACAGATACGCAGTATTTT.

The gene calls are TRBV4-2 and TRBJ2-3, with 11 bases that match TRBD2. With 1 base clipped from V and 1 base from J, the junction kept 4 bases outside the gene matches. CDR1 LGHNA and CDR2 YNFKEQ come from the germline V gene. The CDR3 length is 17 residues. For the CDR3, the DNA is TGTGCCAGCAGCCAAGTTAAGGGACTAGCGGGCACAGATACGCAGTATTTT. Its protein is CASSQVKGLAGTDTQYF.

The J gene is TRBJ2-3, the V gene TRBV6-5; a weak D match, TRBD1 (6 bases). Germline V lookup: CDR1 MNHEY, CDR2 SVGAGI. The CDR3 spans 16 residues. The V and J ends lost 3 bases and 0 bases respectively, with 13 bases between them. The CDR3 region is CASSYRMGHSTDTQYF. CDR3 DNA: TGTGCCAGCAGTTATAGAATGGGACATAGCACAGATACGCAGTATTTT.

The chain joins TRBV14 to TRBJ1-6; D is ambiguous. CDR3 size: 15 residues. Germline CDR1 is SGHDN and CDR2 is FVKESK. V shed 7 bases and J shed 4 bases, with 14 bases lying between them. Here the CDR3 reads CASNARQWYNSPLHF. Written as DNA, the CDR3 is TGTGCCAGCAACGCCCGGCAGTGGTATAATTCACCCCTCCACTTT.